This TCR beta chain was captured in a study of blood T cells in healthy people across ages (dated by TCRdb to the mid-2010s). Regarding the study in general: In model experiments, template switching captured roughly one uniquely barcoded TCR beta cDNA molecule for every two T cells. To track age-related changes in TCR beta repertoire diversity, the study relied on deep sequencing normalized with unique cDNA molecular identifiers. The donors were split into four age groups: young (average around 17 years), middle-aged (roughly 39), aged (more than 55) and long-lived (under 90). The study analyzed two additional independent replicas of 1 million unique cDNA reads from the same blood draw for two donors, one aged 18 to 29 and one aged 80 or older.

As for this clonotype: The antigen this receptor binds is unknown. It has no much larger one-base neighbor in the sample; base qualities were not kept.

Systemically healthy Caucasian individuals from Russia, 39 in total and aged 6 to 90 years, were included as donors. Roughly 11 milliliters of peripheral blood were drawn from each donor into EDTA-treated Vacutainer tubes. PBMCs were isolated by Ficoll-Paque density-gradient centrifugation, with at least 6 million obtained per sample. Trizol reagent was used to extract total RNA from PBMCs, with at least 6 micrograms per sample. For every donor, flow cytometry on a PBMC aliquot measured the percentage of naive CD45RAhigh/CD27high T cells. According to the germline V gene, CDR1 reads SGHAT and CDR2 reads FQNNGV. Including the terminal cysteine and phenylalanine, the CDR3 comprises 13 residues. This entry keeps only the CDR3 DNA: 39 bases, framed from base 1. V is cut back by 5 bases and J by 7 bases, with 5 bases in the junction unmatched. Broad study findings and their caveats: There was a strong correlation between observed TCR beta diversity and the percentage of naive T cells measured by flow cytometry. Compared with the aged group, more naive CD4+ T cells, fewer expanded clones and increased TCR diversity were shown by the long-lived group, suggesting age selection. Because donor CMV infection status was unknown, age-related changes in expanded clonotypes were potentially confounded. Observed TCR beta diversity per million T cells fell roughly linearly with age, and a significant reduction was already apparent by age roughly 40. Because profiling used bulk unsorted PBMCs, naive and antigen-experienced compartments could not be compared conclusively. Total diversity estimates from one million sequenced T cells were considered lower bounds and underestimates.

Library construction relied on 5' RACE. For sequencing, an Illumina HiSeq 2500 was employed. A second PCR of about 7 to 12 cycles was run with a J-beta primer mix and a sample-barcoded 5' primer. A template-switch 5' adaptor carrying 12 random nucleotides introduced a unique molecular identifier onto each TCR beta cDNA molecule. Each sample yielded at least 2.5 million CDR3-containing paired-end reads. First-strand cDNA was synthesized from all RNA with the Mint cDNA synthesis kit, primed by a TRBC-specific oligonucleotide. All cDNA was treated with uracil-DNA glycosylase and then went through a first 18-cycle PCR with the universal primers M1SS and BC2_uni_R. On the authors' methods: Each sample was normalized by randomly selecting 1 million high-quality reads, each carrying a distinct molecular identifier. Reads with shared molecular identifiers were discarded instead of being binned into consensus sequences. MiTCR, set to a Q25 quality threshold and the strictest error-elimination algorithm, was used for CDR3 identification, clonotype clustering and error correction. A nonparametric unseen species model with Euler transformation was used to estimate lower-bound total TCR beta diversity. Clones were called with MiXCR by TCRdb after fastp trimmed the public reads at Q25, and only in-frame beta chains were retained. One record per CDR3 amino acid sequence lists the most common genes and DNA. TCRdb's processing, not the authors' own work, is the source of the V and J calls. A total of around 520,000 distinct CDR3 sequences appear in this sample, about 28% of them only once. Approximately 3.3% of the sample lies in the top ten.

These data were likewise used in another study, on T cells of mothers and their children. That second report states: Nine systemically healthy Caucasian individuals served as donors, namely three mothers together with their six children. cDNA synthesis consumed the entire amount of extracted RNA, loaded at approximately 1.5 ug RNA in each 15 ul reaction. In the second PCR, the M1S primer introduced both the sample barcodes and 2-4 random nucleotides. Over 10 million TCR beta CDR3 reads came from each mother, compared with some 3 million reads from each child. Thymic selection similarly shapes TCR recombination output in related and unrelated pairs, with minor effect from inherited differences. Normalized repertoire overlap was always found to be slightly, but never significantly, higher in related mother-child pairs than in unrelated mother-child pairs. With a sensitivity of about 100 clones per million clonotypes, no persistent microchimeric T cell clones were detected. To look for features that set related mother-child pairs apart from unrelated individuals, the researchers ran deep NGS to compare the TCR beta repertoires of mothers and children. On average, the children were about 12 +/- 4 years old, while the mothers were approximately 40 +/- 4 years old. After adapter ligation was performed with NEBNext reagents, the libraries were sequenced on an Illumina HiSeq 2000 with 100+100 nt paired-end reads. To prevent cross-contamination, the mother and child libraries were prepared a month apart and were sequenced in separate runs. For each donor, somewhere between about 500,000 and 2,300,000 distinct TCR beta clonotypes were identified. Naive TCR beta clonotypes were estimated from low-frequency clonotypes matched to each donor's FACS-determined naive share, without sorting.

The sequenced sample consisted of blood. The rearranged segments are TRBV11-2 and TRBJ2-7; 10 central nucleotides agree with TRBD2. The receptor's source is a boy aged 2 to 10 in good health. The nucleotide sequence is TGTGCCAGCAGCCTAGCGGGAGCTCGGGAGCAGTACTTC. Translated, this gives CASSLAGAREQYF.